The rows below give T cell receptor beta chains drawn from one sample of a study of tumor-infiltrating lymphocytes in localized non-small cell lung cancer. Sequenced by immunoSEQ multiplex PCR; TCRdb stores in-frame clones only, minus some. The repertoire includes about 12,000 clones, 78% of them detected once, and roughly 4.5% sits in the top ten. Sequencing was performed on lung tumor tissue. The receptors were gathered from a human donor with non-small cell lung cancer. Each CDR3 is given with its conserved first and last residue.

V: TRBV7-9; CDR3: CASGGGNSPLHF
V: TRBV2; CDR3: CASRIDRGGQPQHF
V: TRBV7-2; CDR3: CASSFFGNTIYF
V: TRBV10-2; CDR3: CASSGERQSYNEQFF
V: TRBV2; CDR3: CASRATGSSYEQYF
V: TRBV14; CDR3: CASSQEPYEQYF
V: TRBV7-9; CDR3: CASSLRQGPLAYEQYF
V: TRBV10-3; CDR3: CAISDGTGYGYTF
V: TRBV7-2; CDR3: CASSLSGPQETQYF
V: TRBV11-2; CDR3: CASSGTGSGRRSTDTQYF
V: TRBV7-7; CDR3: CASSLGSAATDTQYF
V: TRBV4-3; CDR3: CASSSGTGYAGNEQFF
V: TRBV7-9; CDR3: CASSPITGGGPGANVLTF
V: TRBV2; CDR3: CASKRTGPYEQYF